This T cell receptor (beta chain) appears in the sequencing data of a study of blood T cell repertoires in COVID-19. Study context: Samples representing acute and convalescent COVID-19 were sourced from the United States, Italy and Spain.

Measured with immunoSEQ multiplex PCR; TCRdb has only the in-frame clones, and not every one. The table has about 430,000 clones, about 90% seen once. This CDR3 region has 18 residues. Germline V lookup: CDR1 SGHRS, CDR2 YFSETQ. V shed 0 bases and J shed 6 bases, with 22 bases lying between them. This receptor was identified in a man aged 18 to 29 with COVID-19, enrolled during active disease. The chain couples TRBV5-1 to TRBJ2-1; TRBD2 is a possible D gene (6 bases). The specimen was peripheral blood. The CDR3: CASSLVGDPSYGGNEQFF. CDR3 nucleotides: TGCGCCAGCAGCTTGGTCGGGGACCCGAGCTACGGGGGCAATGAGCAGTTCTTC.